Shown below are 18 T cell receptor beta chains from a single sample sequenced in a study of shared clonotypes between healthy human individuals (dated by TCRdb to 2018 to 2020). Libraries were prepared through the immunoSEQ multiplex PCR assay. TCRdb obtained this table from immuneACCESS and retained in-frame rearrangements with V and J assigned. These tables miss some clones; where compared with another copy, unresolved V genes account for less than half of the shortfall, and the remainder is unexplained. The table for this sample lists 2 million to 3 million clones; over 85% of them were counted only once. Clones ranked in the top ten supply about 0.13% of the sample. The specimen was naive CD4+ T cells sorted from blood. The cell subset or site label, as the study defines it: CD45RA+ positively selected. The receptors originated from a man aged 18 to 29 in good health.

The chain joins TRBV5-1 to TRBJ1-1; TRBD1 aligns across 8 bases. CDR3 length: 15 residues. The V gene end was trimmed by 3 bases and the J gene end by 6 bases; junction bases not matched to a gene: 10. The germline V gene encodes CDR1 SGHRS and CDR2 YFSETQ. The CDR3 sequence is CASSSGGQGAPEAFF. The CDR3 nucleotides read TGCGCCAGCAGCTCTGGCGGCCAGGGGGCCCCTGAAGCTTTCTTT. Together with reference TRBV5-1 and TRBJ1-1, the CDR3 gives the full variable domain: KAGVTQTPRYLIKTRGQQVTLSCSPISGHRSVSWYQQTPGQGLQFLFEYFSETQRNKGNFPGRFSGRQFSNSRSEMNVSTLELGDSALYLCASSSGGQGAPEAFFGQGTRLTVV.

This clone was seen more than once but under ten times. The chain uses TRBV30 and TRBJ1-1; the D is unclear. CDR3 length: 12 residues. The germline gives CDR1 GTSNPN, CDR2 SVGIG (reference sequence). V was clipped by 1 base and J by 11 bases, with 14 bases between them. CDR3 sequence (DNA): TGTGCCTGGAGTGCCCTGGGCAGGAAGGCTTTCTTT. Translated, it gives CAWSALGRKAFF. The full variable domain, its missing parts supplied by reference TRBV30 and TRBJ1-1, is SQTIHQWPATLVQPVGSPLSLECTVEGTSNPNLYWYRQAAGRGLQLLFYSVGIGQISSEVPQNLSASRPQDRQFILSSKKLLLSDSGFYLCAWSALGRKAFFGQGTRLTVV.

This clone was detected a few times. Other DNA sequences in this sample translate to the same CDR3. The rearrangement uses TRBV5-1 and TRBJ2-1; D gene ambiguous. V was shortened by 0 bases and J by 8 bases, with 3 bases between the two germline ends. The germline V gene has CDR1 SGHRS and CDR2 YFSETQ. The CDR3 spans 11 residues. CDR3 nucleotides: TGCGCCAGCAGCTTGGAGCATGAGCAGTTCTTC. It yields the protein CASSLEHEQFF.

The rearrangement joins TRBV9 to TRBJ1-3, with unresolved D. The germline gives CDR1 SGDLS, CDR2 YYNGEE. The CDR3 is made up of 12 amino acids. V dropped 4 bases and J dropped 5 bases, with 7 bases sitting between them. The CDR3, as DNA: TGTGCCAGCAGCTTTGACAGAAACACCATATATTTT. Its protein product is CASSFDRNTIYF.

CDR3 DNA sequence: TGTGCCAGCAGCCAATGGGGGAACTATGGCTACACCTTC. As protein: CASSQWGNYGYTF. This chain links TRBV14 with TRBJ1-2; weak D call: TRBD1 (5 bases). This CDR3 region has 13 residues. Per germline, CDR1 SGHDN and CDR2 FVKESK. V gave up 2 bases and J gave up 2 bases, with 6 bases separating them.

This sequence joins TRBV7-2 and TRBJ2-5; 8 bases agree with TRBD2. This CDR3 contains 15 residues. Looked up from germline, CDR1 is SGHTA and CDR2 is FQGNSA. Losses at the gene ends were 1 base for V and 5 bases for J; bases not matched to a gene: 6. CDR3 amino acids: CASSLGGTSRETQYF. The CDR3 coding sequence is TGTGCCAGCAGCTTAGGGGGGACTAGTAGGGAGACCCAGTACTTC.

This chain uses TRBV7-9 with TRBJ1-2; D unclear. Trimming cost V 1 base and J 10 bases, with 16 bases left between them. The CDR3 has 14 residues. Germline V gives CDR1 SEHNR, CDR2 FQNEAQ (reference sequence). The CDR3 DNA reads as TGTGCCAGCAGCTTAGAAGACGGTGGGATTGACTACACCTTC. Protein: CASSLEDGGIDYTF.

The V call is TRBV10-3, the J call TRBJ2-3; tentatively, D is TRBD1 or TRBD2 (5 bases each). V lost 3 bases and J 2 bases, leaving 12 bases between the germline ends. The V gene's germline CDR1 is ENHRY and CDR2 SYGVKD. CDR3 length: 15 residues. The CDR3 bases are TGTGCCATCAGTGACCCGAGGGGAGACACAGATACGCAGTATTTT. Protein sequence: CAISDPRGDTDTQYF.

In this sample, this clone turned up once. Other DNA sequences in this sample translate to the same CDR3. The rearrangement links TRBV6-6 to TRBJ1-4; no clear D. The V end lost 0 bases, the J end lost 3 bases, and 5 bases lay between the germline ends. The CDR3 extends over 14 amino acids. Germline CDR1 is MNHNY and CDR2 is SVGAGI (reference sequence). DNA of the CDR3: TGTGCCAGCAGTTACTCTGGGGCTAATGAAAAACTGTTTTTT. This encodes CASSYSGANEKLFF.

This chain uses TRBV19 with TRBJ2-6, with 9 bases matching TRBD1. With 1 base clipped from V and 0 bases from J, the junction kept 7 bases outside the gene matches. The CDR3 runs to 19 residues. Germline CDR1 and CDR2: LNHDA and SQIVND (reference sequence). CDR3 residues: CASSIAYGQGSSGANVLTF. The CDR3 region has the DNA TGTGCCAGTAGTATAGCTTACGGACAGGGGAGCTCTGGGGCCAACGTCCTGACTTTC.

The chain carries TRBV6-1 and TRBJ1-6; 8 bases line up with TRBD1. The germline V gene encodes CDR1 MNHNS and CDR2 SASEGT. This CDR3 is built from 15 residues. After removal of 6 bases from V and 6 bases from J, the junction contained 7 bases not matched to a gene. The CDR3 bases are TGTGCCAGCAGAGCCGGACAGGGTGTTAATTCACCCCTCCACTTT. It codes for CASRAGQGVNSPLHF.

The CDR3 DNA sequence: TGTGCCAGCAGCACTTCCGGGACAGGGGGCAATCAGCCCCAGCATTTT. This codes for CASSTSGTGGNQPQHF. This rearrangement joins TRBV7-2 to TRBJ1-5; 10 positions match TRBD1. CDR1 and CDR2 (germline): SGHTA, FQGNSA. CDR3 length: 16 amino acids. The ends lost 5 bases at V and 2 bases at J; junction bases unmatched: 6.

This clone appeared a single time. This sequence joins TRBV14 and TRBJ2-6; TRBD1 is a possible D gene (6 bases). This CDR3 region has 20 residues. Deletions cut 4 bases from V and 4 bases from J, with 26 bases between. The germline CDR1 and CDR2 sequences are SGHDN and FVKESK. CDR3 amino acids: CASSRRVTQGPPLGANVLTF. The CDR3 nucleotides are TGTGCCAGCAGCCGAAGGGTAACTCAGGGGCCCCCATTAGGGGCCAACGTCCTGACTTTC.

V and J are TRBV7-2 and TRBJ2-5; 8 nucleotides agree with TRBD1. Germline assignment: CDR1 SGHTA and CDR2 FQGNSA. The V gene end was trimmed by 5 bases and the J gene end by 0 bases; junction bases not matched to a gene: 14. The CDR3 is 18 amino acids. CDR3 nucleotides: TGTGCCAGCAGCCCAAGGACAGGGTGGGGACAGTACCAAGAGACCCAGTACTTC. This sequence encodes CASSPRTGWGQYQETQYF.

This rearrangement joins TRBV30 to TRBJ1-1, with D perhaps TRBD1 (5 bases). CDR1 is GTSNPN and CDR2 is SVGIG in the germline V gene (reference sequence). Trimming cost V 4 bases and J 5 bases, with 11 bases left between them. The CDR3 is 12 residues long. CDR3 protein: CAWTQRGTEAFF. The CDR3 region has the DNA TGTGCCTGGACCCAAAGGGGAACTGAAGCTTTCTTT.

The chain has TRBV11-2 and TRBJ2-5, with 9 bases lining up with TRBD2. V gave up 7 bases and J gave up 2 bases; unmatched junction bases: 17. This CDR3 contains 18 residues. Germline CDR1 is SGHAT and CDR2 is FQNNGV. The CDR3 loop is CASTYGRLAGVGQETQYF. DNA of the CDR3: TGTGCCAGCACCTACGGACGGTTAGCGGGAGTAGGGCAAGAGACCCAGTACTTC.

DNA for the CDR3: TGTGCCAGCAGCCCAGGGCGGGGGGAGACCCAGTACTTC. Amino acids: CASSPGRGETQYF. The V gene is TRBV7-3, the J gene TRBJ2-5; TRBD2 aligns across 7 bases. The CDR3 sequence is 13 residues long. CDR1 SGHTA and CDR2 FQGTGA come from the germline V gene. The V segment lost 5 bases and the J segment 5 bases; nucleotides outside the gene matches: 5. Full variable domain (missing parts from reference TRBV7-3 and TRBJ2-5): GAGVSQTPSNKVTEKGKYVELRCDPISGHTALYWYRQSLGQGPEFLIYFQGTGAADDSGLPNDRFFAVRPEGSVSTLKIQRTERGDSAVYLCASSPGRGETQYFGPGTRLLVL.

The chain carries TRBV18 and TRBJ2-3; D is ambiguous. Per the germline V gene, CDR1 is KGHSH and CDR2 is LQKENI. V was clipped by 4 bases and J by 3 bases, with 5 bases between them. The CDR3 contains 12 residues. The CDR3, as DNA: TGTGCCAGCTCACAGACAACAGATACGCAGTATTTT. It codes for CASSQTTDTQYF.